This T cell receptor beta chain was captured in a study of regulatory T cells in long-lasting Graves disease. Time point: persistent/refractory GD, antithyroid drugs over 5 years with positive TRAb. The TCR library was made from RNA that had been extracted from PBMCs in TRIzol. This clonotype has only a few counts. Its antigen is still unknown. This CDR3 is built from 16 residues. V lost 0 bases and J lost 7, with 19 bases in between. Germline lookup yields CDR1 MNHEY and CDR2 SVGEGT. Broader study findings: For persistent Graves' patients, TCR diversity was lower than for newly diagnosed ones. Since the sample size was small, accuracy may have been reduced. Persistent cases favored TRBV28, TRBJ1-2 and TRBJ2-5. The number of shared public clonotypes was higher in persistent patients (roughly 3,000) than new patients (roughly 970).

Arm-PCR of CDR3 regions and iRepertoire HTBI primers were the basis on which TCR beta libraries were built. A single record per CDR3 protein comes from TCRdb applying MiXCR to the multiplex PCR reads. Seen here are around 400,000 distinct CDR3 sequences, 20% to 25% observed once, and the top ten hold 25% to 30%. Material: peripheral blood mononuclear cells (PBMCs), obtained when the disease was refractory, from a patient treated with antithyroid drugs. This sequence originates from a woman aged 40 to 55 with Graves disease. The chain employs TRBV6-2 or TRBV6-3 and TRBJ2-7; D ambiguous. The CDR3: CASSYSVLESTREQYF. The CDR3 DNA sequence: TGTGCCAGCAGTTACTCGGTTCTAGAATCTACGAGGGAGCAGTACTTC.